Each of the 15 T cell receptor beta chains below was sequenced from the same sample in a study of shared clonotypes between healthy human individuals. Assay: immunoSEQ multiplex PCR; the TCRdb copy retains only in-frame clones and omits some. Among around 240,000 clones listed, 50% to 80% were seen once. Sequenced input: memory CD4+ T cells sorted from blood. Sample subset: CD45RA-negative fraction. These receptors came from a man aged 25 to 40 in good health.

The chain combines TRBV5-1 with TRBJ1-2; the D gene is possibly TRBD1 (6 bases). This CDR3 has 14 residues. V shed 0 bases and J shed 8 bases, with 14 bases lying between them. CDR1 is SGHRS and CDR2 is YFSETQ in the germline V gene. The DNA of the CDR3 is TGCGCCAGCAGCTTGGAGGGGGGCGCAGGAGGCTACACCTTC. Its translation: CASSLEGGAGGYTF. The full variable domain, completed using reference TRBV5-1 and TRBJ1-2, is KAGVTQTPRYLIKTRGQQVTLSCSPISGHRSVSWYQQTPGQGLQFLFEYFSETQRNKGNFPGRFSGRQFSNSRSEMNVSTLELGDSALYLCASSLEGGAGGYTFGSGTRLTVV.

As DNA, the CDR3 is TGCAGCGTTGATGCAGGGGAAGTGGGAAAACTGTTTTTT. It yields the protein CSVDAGEVGKLFF. This chain connects TRBV29-1 to TRBJ1-4; tentatively, D is TRBD1 (6 bases). The CDR3 is 13 residues long. Germline V gene lookup returns CDR1 SQVTM and CDR2 ANQGSEA. V lost 3 bases and J lost 10, with 15 bases in between.

A single count supports this clone. J is TRBJ2-7 and V is TRBV19; 8 nucleotides match TRBD1. The trim removed 6 bases at V and 2 bases at J, leaving 6 bases unmatched. Germline V CDR1 and CDR2: LNHDA, SQIVND (reference sequence). This CDR3 is 14 amino acids long. The CDR3 loop is CASSPTGVAYEQYF. In DNA form, the CDR3 reads TGTGCCAGTAGCCCGACAGGGGTGGCCTACGAGCAGTACTTC.

The genes are TRBV5-4 and TRBJ1-5; D remains ambiguous. From germline, CDR1 is SGHNT and CDR2 YYREEE (reference sequence). V shed 3 bases and J shed 3 bases, with 7 bases lying between them. The CDR3 runs 13 residues. The CDR3 here is CASSSGFNQPQHF. The CDR3 DNA reads as TGTGCCAGCAGCTCCGGATTCAATCAGCCCCAGCATTTT.

In nucleotides, the CDR3 is TGCGCCAGCAGCCAAGGGACACCCACAGGGAACTACGAGCAGTACTTC. Translating gives CASSQGTPTGNYEQYF. The chain recombines TRBV4-3 with TRBJ2-7; a weak D match, TRBD1 (6 bases). V lost 1 base and J 3 bases, leaving 16 bases between the germline ends. The CDR3 has 16 residues. Looked up from germline, CDR1 is LGHNA and CDR2 is YSLEER.

This chain joins TRBV5-4 and TRBJ2-2; TRBD2 aligns across 13 bases. Trimming took 4 bases from V and 5 from J; bases not matched to a gene: 5. The CDR3 extends over 16 amino acids. In germline, CDR1 is SGHNT, CDR2 YYREEE (reference sequence). The CDR3 protein is CASSKRTSGGTGELFF. In DNA, the CDR3 is TGTGCCAGCAGCAAAAGGACTAGCGGGGGAACCGGGGAGCTGTTTTTT.

CDR3 nucleotide sequence: TGTGCCAGCAGCTTCGGGGGGCGGGGCACCGGGGAGCTGTTTTTT. Translated: CASSFGGRGTGELFF. V usage is TRBV11-2 and J usage is TRBJ2-2, with a weak D call TRBD2 (7 bases). Germline values: CDR1 SGHAT, CDR2 FQNNGV. The CDR3 totals 15 residues. The V end lost 3 bases, the J end lost 4 bases, and 12 bases lay between the germline ends.

This clone came up a few times. V and J are TRBV6-6 and TRBJ1-2; maybe TRBD1 (6 bases). With 5 bases removed from V and 6 bases from J, the gap between germline ends came to 13 bases. This CDR3 has 13 residues. Germline CDR1 reads MNHNY; CDR2 reads SVGAGI (reference sequence). CDR3 bases: TGTGCCAGCAGTAGGGGGGCGTCAGATGGCTACACCTTC. It encodes CASSRGASDGYTF.

The gene calls are TRBV5-4 and TRBJ1-1, with 7 bases matching TRBD1. V shed 0 bases and J 5 bases; nucleotides not matched to a gene: 7. The germline V gene encodes CDR1 SGHNT and CDR2 YYREEE (reference sequence). The CDR3 contains 15 residues. CDR3 sequence: CASSLDPFRGTEAFF. As DNA, the CDR3 is TGTGCCAGCAGCTTGGATCCTTTCAGGGGGACTGAAGCTTTCTTT.

This clone was observed a handful of times. V gene TRBV14 combines with J gene TRBJ2-3; a possible D gene is TRBD1 (6 bases). Germline values: CDR1 SGHDN, CDR2 FVKESK. Deletions cut 1 base from V and 5 bases from J, with 19 bases between. The CDR3 loop spans 17 amino acids. The DNA for the CDR3 is TGTGCCAGCAGCCAAGGCCGGGTATTACAGGGTAAAGATACGCAGTATTTT. This translates into CASSQGRVLQGKDTQYF.

The genes are TRBV5-1 and TRBJ2-3; D call uncertain. The V end was cut by 0 bases, the J end by 6 bases, with 14 bases between. In germline, CDR1 is SGHRS, CDR2 YFSETQ. The CDR3 has 15 amino acids. DNA of the CDR3: TGCGCCAGCAGCTTGGGGCTAGTTTTGACCGATACGCAGTATTTT. Protein product: CASSLGLVLTDTQYF.

This chain links TRBV28 with TRBJ2-7; 8 bases line up with TRBD1. CDR1 is MDHEN and CDR2 is SYDVKM in the germline V gene. The V gene end was trimmed by 3 bases and the J gene end by 7 bases; junction bases not matched to a gene: 11. This CDR3 spans 15 amino acids. The CDR3 DNA sequence: TGTGCCAGCAGTTTGAGGACAGGGCTTAGGGGAGAGCAGTACTTC. Amino acids: CASSLRTGLRGEQYF.

This clone was detected a few times. CDR3 nucleotides: TGCGCCAGCAGCCAAGCCCTAGGACAGGCACCTGTCCTGACTTTC. Translated, it gives CASSQALGQAPVLTF. The rearrangement links TRBV4-1 to TRBJ2-6; TRBD1 matches 7 bases. V shed 1 base and J 13 bases; nucleotides not matched to a gene: 10. Germline V lookup: CDR1 MGHRA, CDR2 YSYEKL. The CDR3 runs 15 residues.

Written as DNA, the CDR3 is TGTGCCAGCAGCTGGAATTTCGGCGAGGAGCAGTACTTC. Protein product: CASSWNFGEEQYF. The chain employs TRBV5-6 and TRBJ2-7; D remains ambiguous. This CDR3 contains 13 residues. Germline V gives CDR1 SGHDT, CDR2 YYEEEE. The V end was cut by 3 bases, the J end by 7 bases, with 14 bases between.

V is TRBV18 and J is TRBJ2-5, with a tentative D call TRBD1 (5 bases). CDR1 KGHSH and CDR2 LQKENI come from the germline V gene. V gave up 4 bases and J gave up 0 bases, with 12 bases separating them. CDR3 size: 15 residues. For the CDR3, the DNA is TGTGCCAGCTCACACCCTAGACAGTACCAAGAGACCCAGTACTTC. Translating it yields CASSHPRQYQETQYF.